This record looks at one TCR beta chain sequence and its context. Its specific antigen is unknown. Base quality data are lacking; no much larger clone is found one base away. These data originate in a study of the immune and genomic landscape of osteosarcoma (dated by TCRdb to about 2020). The study in broad terms: The overall cohort was composed of around 48 pediatric and adult patients with high-grade osteosarcoma, and a median age at diagnosis of about 25 years (range 5-81) was recorded. The study aimed to explain the limited clinical activity of immune checkpoint inhibitors in osteosarcoma. The osteosarcoma immunogenomic landscape was characterized by integrating TCR sequencing results with transcriptome, protein array and immunostaining data. Patients in the overall cohort were 60% male, and under 80% presented with localized disease at diagnosis. The cohort was enriched for poor-risk disease, with 73% showing unfavorable pathologic response to standard therapy and approximately 67% deceased. To define immunogenic potential, the study profiled osteosarcoma specimens using whole genome, RNA and T-cell receptor sequencing, along with immunohistochemistry and reverse phase protein arrays. A few patients contributed a couple of samples from the same tumor site.

Post-treatment primary, local recurrence and metastasis tumors from poor-prognosis patients were used as specimens. The CDR3 runs 13 residues from the cysteine to the phenylalanine. This entry keeps only the CDR3 DNA: 39 bases, framed from base 1. CDR1 GTSNPN and CDR2 SVGIG were looked up in the germline V gene (reference sequence). V lost 0 bases and J lost 5 bases, and the count of bases not matched to a germline gene is 0. Broader findings and caveats from the paper: Overall, productive TCR clonality was low, with a mean of 0.09 and a maximum of 0.3, which suggests limited clonal expansion of T cells. Along with the frozen tumor specimens, matched blood was collected from just a couple of patients. In five cases a single hyperexpanded clone dominated the repertoire, and each of those five cases had fewer than 100 T-cell clonotypes. TCR productive clonality was greater in the immune-hot C3 cluster than in the cold C1 cluster, although TCR productive clonality remained low overall. Sample size was not determined by any statistical method, because osteosarcoma is rare and every possible sample was collected. Rather than matched normal tissue, external data from normal skin and healthy peripheral blood provided the clonality benchmarks.

TCR beta chain CDR3 regions were immunosequenced using the ImmunoSEQ Assay (Adaptive Biotechnologies). The published analysis was carried out like this. The ImmunoSEQ Analyzer platform was used to export TCRB rearrangements, read counts, read proportions and gene usage. T-cell clonality was calculated on productive rearrangements as 1 minus Pielou's evenness. In the clonal space homeostasis analysis, clonotypes were sorted into rare, small, medium, large or hyperexpanded (0.01 to 1 of the repertoire) bins. TCR productive clonality was compared across immune clusters C1, C2 and C3 using the Wilcoxon rank sum test. Held by TCRdb, this immuneACCESS table contains in-frame sequences only and omits some clones. Under half of the omission traces to an unresolved V gene where checked; the cause of the rest is unknown. V and J calls plus clone size are reproduced from that table; the DNA served to infer D and trimming. Here the sample has more than 4,000 clones; 70% to 85% occur a single time. The biggest ten clones account for 6% to 7% of the sample.

The chain was built from TRBV30 and TRBJ1-5; 8 of the junction bases match TRBD1. The sample taken for sequencing was osteosarcoma tumor tissue from the lung. This sequence originates from a human donor with osteosarcoma. The bases are TGTGCCTGGAGTGTCAGGGGGCATCAGCCCCAGCATTTT. Its protein reads: CAWSVRGHQPQHF.